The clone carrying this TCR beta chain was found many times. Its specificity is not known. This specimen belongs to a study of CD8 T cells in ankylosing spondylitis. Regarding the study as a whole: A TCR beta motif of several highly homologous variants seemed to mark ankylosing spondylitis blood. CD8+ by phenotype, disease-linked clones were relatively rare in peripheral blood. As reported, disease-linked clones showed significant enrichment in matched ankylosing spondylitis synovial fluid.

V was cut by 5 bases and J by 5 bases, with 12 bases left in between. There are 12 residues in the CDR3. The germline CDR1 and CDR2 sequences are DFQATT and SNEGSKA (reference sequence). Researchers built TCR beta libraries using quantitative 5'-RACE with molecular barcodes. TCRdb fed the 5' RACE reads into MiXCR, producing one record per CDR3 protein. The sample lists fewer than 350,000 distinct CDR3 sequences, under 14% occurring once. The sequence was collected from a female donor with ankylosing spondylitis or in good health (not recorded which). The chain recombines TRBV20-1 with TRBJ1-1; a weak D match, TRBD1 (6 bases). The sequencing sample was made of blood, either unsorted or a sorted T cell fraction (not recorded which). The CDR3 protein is CSAGGGRTEAFF. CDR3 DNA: TGCAGTGCTGGCGGGGGGCGAACTGAAGCTTTCTTT.